Presented here are 7 T cell receptor beta chains from one specimen sequenced in a study of blood T cell repertoires in COVID-19. Method: immunoSEQ multiplex PCR; TCRdb's copy keeps in-frame clones and lacks some. The sample carries about 200,000 clones, over 75% recorded once. The sequenced sample was peripheral blood. Source of these receptors: a man of 80 years or more with acute or convalescent COVID-19.

The gene calls are TRBV7-3 and TRBJ2-5; 10 bases are a match to TRBD1. The germline V gene has CDR1 SGHTA and CDR2 FQGTGA. The CDR3 runs 14 residues. V was clipped by 5 bases and J by 5 bases; unmatched bases: 5. This CDR3 is CASSQTGGRETQYF. The CDR3 DNA follows: TGTGCCAGCAGCCAGACAGGGGGCAGGGAGACCCAGTACTTC.

The V call is TRBV24-1, the J call TRBJ2-7; 9 bases map to TRBD1. Germline-derived CDR1 and CDR2 are KGHDR and SFDVKD. With 3 bases clipped from V and 3 bases from J, the junction kept 8 bases outside the gene matches. The length of the CDR3 is 16 residues. CDR3 residues: CATSDRTGGLSYEQYV. The DNA for the CDR3 is TGTGCCACCAGTGATAGAACAGGGGGCCTAAGCTACGAGCAGTACGTC.

The V call is TRBV12-3 or TRBV12-4, the J call TRBJ1-1, with 7 bases aligning to TRBD1. V shed 4 bases, J shed 4 bases, and the junction held 3 bases outside the gene matches. The CDR3 runs to 13 residues. CDR3 sequence reads: CASSYQGVTEAFF. The CDR3 DNA follows: TGTGCCAGCAGTTACCAGGGGGTCACTGAAGCTTTCTTT.

The chain uses TRBV4-3 and TRBJ2-2, with 12 bases fitting TRBD2. Germline V gene sequence: CDR1 LGHNA, CDR2 YSLEER. V dropped 0 bases and J dropped 6; count of bases not matched to a gene: 5. This CDR3 is 17 amino acids long. The CDR3 coding sequence is TGCGCCAGCAGCCAAGACAGGACTAGCGGGGATCCCGGGGAGCTGTTTTTT. Its protein is CASSQDRTSGDPGELFF.

The chain recombines TRBV7-2 with TRBJ2-3, with D possibly matching TRBD2 (6 bases). V was shortened by 3 bases and J by 4 bases, with 11 bases between the two germline ends. The germline V gene encodes CDR1 SGHTA and CDR2 FQGNSA. The CDR3 covers 14 residues. In DNA form, the CDR3 reads TGTGCCAGCAGCTTCTCGACTAGTTCAGATACGCAGTATTTT. This gives the protein CASSFSTSSDTQYF.

This sequence joins TRBV13 and TRBJ2-1; TRBD2 matches 10 bases. The germline V gene has CDR1 PRHDT and CDR2 FYEKMQ (reference sequence). J gave up 9 bases and V 5 bases, and 16 bases lay outside the gene matches. CDR3 length: 17 residues. CDR3 residues: CASSPGGASGSSSEQFF. The DNA for the CDR3 is TGTGCCAGCAGCCCTGGAGGGGCTAGCGGGAGTAGCAGTGAGCAGTTCTTC.

This clone came up once. The chain has TRBV19 and TRBJ2-2; tentatively, D is TRBD1 (6 bases). CDR1 is LNHDA and CDR2 is SQIVND in the germline V gene (reference sequence). The length of the CDR3 is 15 residues. V lost 3 bases and J lost 1, with 9 bases in between. In nucleotides, the CDR3 is TGTGCCAGTAGTATCGACAGGATGAACACCGGGGAGCTGTTTTTT. Amino acid sequence: CASSIDRMNTGELFF.